A selection of T cell receptor beta chains follows, all from one sample in a study of T cells in Graves' hyperthyroidism and ophthalmopathy. Using its own MiXCR run on the multiplex PCR reads, TCRdb lists one record per CDR3 protein. Among 500,000 to 750,000 distinct CDR3 sequences listed, 35% to 55% were seen once. The sequencing sample was made of peripheral blood or thyroid tissue (not recorded which). The receptors shown here come from a woman younger than 30 with Graves' hyperthyroidism. The CDR3 runs from the conserved cysteine through the conserved F or W. The D gene is left open where the match is weak. A row's size may be missing; if present it is once, few, many or a size class.

TRBJ1-2,.,14,.,TRBV7-9,TGTGCCAGCAGCTTAGGCCCGACTAGCGGGAGCTACACCTTC,CASSLGPTSGSYTF
TRBJ2-6,.,14,.,TRBV29-1,TGCAGCGTTGAGGGAACGACTGGGGCCAACGTCCTGACTTTC,CSVEGTTGANVLTF
TRBJ2-2,many,19,TRBD2,TRBV7-9,TGTGCCAGCAGCATACATAGCGGGAGGCCACCTGCCGCTAACGGGGAGCTGTTTTTT,CASSIHSGRPPAANGELFF
TRBJ2-2,many,15,.,TRBV20-1,TGCAGTGCTAGAGTCCCGGACAGATACACCGGGGAGCTGTTTTTT,CSARVPDRYTGELFF
TRBJ1-4,.,17,.,TRBV19,TGTGCCAGTAGCCATATCCCCAACCGCAGGGTTTACGAAAAACTGTTTTTT,CASSHIPNRRVYEKLFF
TRBJ2-5,few,14,TRBD2,TRBV20-1,TGCAGTGCTTACCCGGGAGGCCCCCAAGAGACCCAGTACTTC,CSAYPGGPQETQYF
TRBJ2-2,many,17,TRBD2,TRBV10-3,TGTGCCATCAGTGAGTCTCCTAGCGGGAGAGGGGCCGGGGAGCTGTTTTTT,CAISESPSGRGAGELFF
TRBJ1-2,many,14,.,TRBV9,TGTGCCAGCAGCTCCTCGAAAGGGCGGTATGGCTACACCTTC,CASSSSKGRYGYTF
TRBJ1-2,.,10,TRBD1,TRBV29-1,TGCAGCGTTACACAGGGGGCGAACACCTTC,CSVTQGANTF
TRBJ2-7,many,14,TRBD1,TRBV7-2,TGTGCCAGCAGCCGGGACAGGGAAATTTCCGAGCAGTACTTC,CASSRDREISEQYF
TRBJ2-2,many,15,.,TRBV19,TGTGCCAGTAGCACAACTAGACGGGGCACCGGGGAGCTGTTTTTT,CASSTTRRGTGELFF
TRBJ2-3,.,16,TRBD2,TRBV7-3,TGTGCCAGCAGCTCGACCCCGGGACTACTCACAGATACGCAGTATTTT,CASSSTPGLLTDTQYF
TRBJ2-7,.,13,.,TRBV27,TGTGCCAGCAGTTTTTGGTCAGACAACGAGCAGTACTTC,CASSFWSDNEQYF
TRBJ1-5,.,12,.,TRBV29-1,TGCAGCTCCAGGTCCGGGGATCAGCCCCAGCATTTT,CSSRSGDQPQHF
TRBJ1-2,many,13,.,TRBV7-9,TGTGCCAGCAGCTTAGAGTTTTCTGCGGGCTACACCTTC,CASSLEFSAGYTF
TRBJ1-6,.,16,.,TRBV24-1,TGTGCCACCAGTGCTAGAGTCCCAGGGGTAAATTCACCCCTCCACTTT,CATSARVPGVNSPLHF
TRBJ2-7,many,15,TRBD1,TRBV12-3/TRBV12-4,TGTGCCAGCAGTTCCCCCGGGACAGGTTCCTACGAGCAGTACTTC,CASSSPGTGSYEQYF
TRBJ2-7,.,15,TRBD1,TRBV7-3,TGTGCCAGCAGCGAAGAGGGCAGGGGGCCGTACGAGCAGTACTTC,CASSEEGRGPYEQYF
TRBJ2-1,.,13,TRBD2,TRBV12-3/TRBV12-4,TGTGCCAGCAGTGGGTCACTAGCGGACGAGCAGTTCTTC,CASSGSLADEQFF
TRBJ2-1,.,12,.,TRBV4-3,TGCGCCAGCAGCCACAGGGGGGGCGAGCAGTTCTTC,CASSHRGGEQFF
TRBJ1-2,.,15,TRBD1,TRBV10-3,TGTGCCATCAGACGAAGTCAGGGGGCTTTCTATGGCTACACCTTC,CAIRRSQGAFYGYTF
TRBJ2-3,few,14,.,TRBV9,TGTGCCAGCAGCGTAGCCCCTTCCGGGAATACGCAGTATTTT,CASSVAPSGNTQYF
TRBJ1-1,.,12,TRBD1,TRBV2,TGTGCCAGCACCCTGGGACAGTCTGAAGCTTTCTTT,CASTLGQSEAFF
TRBJ2-3,.,14,.,TRBV20-1,TGCAGTGCTAGTGAGGCAGGGGAGACAGATACGCAGTATTTT,CSASEAGETDTQYF
TRBJ2-2,many,16,.,TRBV4-2,TGTGCCAGCAGCCAGAACCTAGCGAGGAACACCGGGGAGCTGTTTTTT,CASSQNLARNTGELFF
TRBJ2-2,many,16,.,TRBV7-2,TGTGCCAGCAGCTTATGGGAGACAGCAACGCCCGGGGAGCTGTTTTTT,CASSLWETATPGELFF
TRBJ2-7,few,14,TRBD2,TRBV12-5,TGTGCTAGTGGTTCCAAGCGGGAGGCTTACGAGCAGTACTTC,CASGSKREAYEQYF
TRBJ2-1,.,16,.,TRBV29-1,TGCAGCGTTGAACCCACAGGGGGGGAATATTTGAATGAGCAGTTCTTC,CSVEPTGGEYLNEQFF
TRBJ2-7,many,15,TRBD2,TRBV29-1,TGCAGCGTTGCAGGTGGGGCGGGACTATCCTACGAGCAGTACTTC,CSVAGGAGLSYEQYF